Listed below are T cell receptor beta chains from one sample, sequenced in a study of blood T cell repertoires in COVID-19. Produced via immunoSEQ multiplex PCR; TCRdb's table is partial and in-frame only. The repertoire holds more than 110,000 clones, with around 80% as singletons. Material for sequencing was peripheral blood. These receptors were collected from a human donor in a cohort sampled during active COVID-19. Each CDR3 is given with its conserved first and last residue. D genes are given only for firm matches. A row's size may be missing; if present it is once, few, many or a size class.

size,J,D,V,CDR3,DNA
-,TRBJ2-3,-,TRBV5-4,CASSTQGLSTDTQYF,TGTGCCAGCAGTACACAGGGTTTGAGCACAGATACGCAGTATTTT
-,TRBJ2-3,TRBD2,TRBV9,CASSVDRGGEDTQYF,TGTGCCAGCAGCGTAGATCGGGGGGGAGAAGATACGCAGTATTTT
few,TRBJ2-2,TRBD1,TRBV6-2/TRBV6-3,CASSYSGTGGIGFAGELFF,TGTGCCAGCAGTTACTCCGGGACAGGGGGCATTGGTTTCGCCGGGGAGCTGTTTTTT
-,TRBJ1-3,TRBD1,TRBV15,CATSRDRGGGNTIYF,TGTGCCACCAGCAGGGACAGGGGTGGTGGAAACACCATATATTTT
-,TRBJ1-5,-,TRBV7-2,CASSHAGGPQHF,TGTGCCAGCAGTCATGCGGGGGGGCCCCAGCATTTT
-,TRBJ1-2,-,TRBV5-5,CASSLAGANYGYTF,TGTGCCAGCAGCTTGGCAGGGGCAAACTATGGCTACACCTTC
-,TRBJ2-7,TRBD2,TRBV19,CASSRAGGLGEQYF,TGTGCCAGTAGTAGAGCGGGGGGGCTGGGCGAGCAGTACTTC
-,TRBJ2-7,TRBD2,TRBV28,CASSSVGGGSYEQYF,TGTGCCAGCAGTTCGGTCGGGGGGGGCTCCTACGAGCAGTACTTC
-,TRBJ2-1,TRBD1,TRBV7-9,CASSLGTGGAGNEQFF,TGTGCCAGCAGCTTAGGGACAGGGGGCGCTGGCAATGAGCAGTTCTTC
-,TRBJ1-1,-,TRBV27,CASSLVPDTEAFF,TGTGCCAGCAGTCTCGTTCCGGACACTGAAGCTTTCTTT
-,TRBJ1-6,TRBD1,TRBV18,CASSQDRVGDSPLHF,TGTGCCAGCTCACAAGACAGGGTTGGGGATTCACCCCTCCACTTT
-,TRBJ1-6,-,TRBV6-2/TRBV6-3,CASSRRDTLSPLHF,TGTGCCAGCAGTCGCCGGGACACCCTTTCACCCCTCCACTTT
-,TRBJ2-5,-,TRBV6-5,CASSPQGRGETQYF,TGTGCCAGCAGTCCCCAGGGTAGAGGAGAGACCCAGTACTTC
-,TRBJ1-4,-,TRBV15,CATSRVREKLFF,TGTGCCACCAGCAGAGTACGGGAAAAACTGTTTTTT
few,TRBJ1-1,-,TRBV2,CASSSEGHTEAFF,TGTGCCAGCAGTTCAGAGGGTCACACTGAAGCTTTCTTT